The entry that follows covers one T cell receptor beta chain sequence. This specimen belongs to a study of blood T cell repertoires in COVID-19. This CDR3 spans 14 amino acids. V lost 1 base, J lost 1 base, and 8 bases lay in between. CDR1 is SEHNR and CDR2 is FQNEAQ in the germline V gene (reference sequence). The repertoire was sequenced with immunoSEQ multiplex PCR; TCRdb's copy has only in-frame clones and lacks some. This repertoire shows some 75,000 clones, 75% to 90% found once; its top ten account for 9.5% to 15%. In Seattle, patients joined the study during active infection and were tracked longitudinally.

This receptor was obtained from a man in his forties or fifties with COVID-19, enrolled during active disease. This chain links TRBV7-9 with TRBJ2-7; TRBD2 might be the D (5 bases). The sequenced sample consisted of peripheral blood. Here the CDR3 reads CASSLVERSYEQYF. The CDR3 DNA reads as TGTGCCAGCAGCTTAGTTGAGCGGTCCTACGAGCAGTACTTC.